The clone carrying this T cell receptor beta chain has a count of ten or more. Its cognate antigen is unknown. The TCR library was built from RNA with a 3' RACE protocol and unique molecular identifiers. From the 3' RACE reads, TCRdb called clonotypes with MiXCR, one entry per CDR3 protein. The repertoire holds over 15,000 distinct CDR3 sequences, with 3.4% as singletons. This sample is drawn from a study of HIV-infected children after antiretroviral therapy interruption. Study context: Recorded EBV and CMV exposure existed for most children.

The CDR3 runs to 14 residues. The junction had 8 bases not matched to a gene; V was cut back by 5 bases and J by 4 bases. Study-wide points: Sorted CD45RA+ naive cells might include minor non-naive CD45RA+ cells.

The treatment here: PENTA 11 planned treatment interruption arm or continuous ART arm. This sequence was found in a child between 2 and 17 years old with HIV. This specimen consisted of CD45RA+ CD4+ T cells from PBMCs, obtained from a donor given antiretroviral therapy, either interrupted or continuous. Subset meaning: naive CD4+ CD45RA+ CD45RO- T cells. This chain uses TRBV12-3 or TRBV12-4 with TRBJ2-7; 7 nucleotides line up with TRBD1. CDR3 in DNA: TGTGCCAGCAGTCCTCGACAGGGATTTTACGAGCAGTACTTC. Protein: CASSPRQGFYEQYF.